This TCR beta chain came from a study of blood T cell repertoires in COVID-19. The wider study: Specimens from acute and convalescent COVID-19 originated in the United States, Italy and Spain. T cells, B-cell-depleted T cells, or PBMCs supplied cDNA or gDNA.

CDR1 SGHRS and CDR2 YFSETQ come from the germline V gene. V lost 0 bases and J lost 8, with 21 bases in between. This CDR3 is built from 17 residues. Under the authors' procedure: The assay estimated nucleated cells by amplifying reference gene primers. Sequencing was performed with immunoSEQ multiplex PCR; in TCRdb, only in-frame clones are kept and a portion is missing. V and J calls and clone size come straight from that table; D and trimming were deduced from the DNA. The top ten clones hold approximately 3.5% of a sample with some 130,000 clones, more than 75% of them seen once. This rearrangement joins TRBV5-1 to TRBJ2-1; perhaps TRBD2 as D (7 bases). Source material: peripheral blood. This receptor was obtained from a man between 45 and 60 years old with active COVID-19. DNA for the CDR3: TGCGCCAGCAGCTTGGCCGGCGGGGGCCTTGGAATCGATGAGCAGTTCTTC. Its protein product is CASSLAGGGLGIDEQFF.